This section outlines one T cell receptor beta chain sequence together with its context. No antigen is known for it. No base qualities exist here, and no much larger clone lies one base off it. Blood RNA was extracted from unsorted whole blood using TRIzol reagent, and germline DNA was obtained with the DNeasy Blood & Tissue kit. Patients had chronic HBV infection and were treatment-naive at sampling. Roughly 4 milliliters of peripheral blood were collected into K2EDTA tubes before surgery. The sample originates from a study of tumor-infiltrating lymphocytes in primary liver carcinoma (TCRdb year 2017). Broadly, across the study: Between late 2015 and early 2016, roughly five patients in China with histopathologically diagnosed primary liver carcinoma had surgical resection. Hepatocellular carcinoma (four) or combined HCC and intrahepatic cholangiocarcinoma (one) was present in the five patients, who were three men and two women aged 30 to 69 years. The five patients had tumors staged T1-T3 N0M0, with maximum diameters ranging from about 4 to 11 cm. Roughly 3.5 to 8 million productive TCRbeta reads were obtained per sample, and no significant difference in read depth was found between tissue types. TCRbeta repertoire sequencing, expression microarrays and whole-exome sequencing were combined in the study across five regions of each liver tumor, with adjacent normal tissue and blood also included. A total of some 35 specimens from 5 patients underwent TCRbeta repertoire sequencing, comprising about 25 tumor regions, 5 adjacent noncancerous liver tissues and 5 peripheral blood samples. Reproducibility between technical replicate repertoires was high, with correlation coefficients above 0.98 and mean shared-clone rates roughly 0.87. Overall study outcomes, separate from this receptor: Only the TCR beta chain was sequenced, so true repertoire diversity is likely underestimated because unpaired alpha chains were not captured. Compared with blood, tumors had a significantly larger share of the repertoire taken up by the top 250 clones (p = 0.039). With just a few patients in the study, the authors point out that the findings should be validated in a larger study. Pairs of tumor regions showed greater repertoire overlap (mean about 36%) than tumor-adjacent pairs (around 17%) or tumor-blood pairs (approximately 15%), which is consistent with antigen-driven expansion. Because the samples were bulk and unsorted, CD4+ and CD8+ T cell repertoires could not be compared.

TCRbeta-specific cDNA was reverse-transcribed from 500 ng total RNA using a constant-region primer and ProtoScript II reverse transcriptase. TCRbeta libraries were built with three nested multiplex PCR rounds, a slightly modified ARM-PCR procedure. The first two PCR rounds used multiplex TRBV1-TRBV30 forward primers with a Cbeta reverse primer, each for about 10 cycles. A final 25-cycle PCR with Deep VentR polymerase added sample barcodes and Illumina adapters. Before sequencing, amplicons of 200-500 bp were gel-purified using a QIAquick gel extraction kit. TCRbeta amplicons were sequenced on an Illumina HiSeq 2500 with 250-bp paired-end reads. Per the authors' processing: Trimmomatic v0.33 was used to quality-trim the reads, and FLASH v1.2.11 was used to merge paired reads so that full CDR3 sequences could be recovered. MiGEC v1.2.1b assigned V, D and J germline segments to the rearranged TCRbeta sequences. Clonotype statistics and Shannon-Wiener diversity indices were computed with VDJtools v1.0.0. To cut down on sampling bias, every analysis after diversity analysis relied on just the 250 most abundant clonotypes from each sample. TCRdb ran its own pipeline on the public reads, namely fastp trimming at Q25 and MiXCR clone calling, and kept in-frame beta chains. Entries that share a CDR3 protein sequence are merged under the most common genes and DNA. The V and J calls shown here were made by TCRdb, not taken from the authors' results. The sample profile shows about 350,000 distinct CDR3 sequences; 65% of them were found once. The ten top clones hold approximately 5.9% of the sample.

V is trimmed back by 0 bases and J by 5 bases, and the junction contains 9 bases that no gene match accounts for. The CDR3, from cysteine to phenylalanine, totals 17 residues. The only DNA kept is the CDR3, 51 bases in frame from the first base. Based on the germline V gene, the CDR1 and CDR2 sequences are MNHEY and SVGAGI. Sequencing was performed on peripheral blood. This sequence originates from a man between 35 and 55 years old with primary liver carcinoma and hepatitis B virus infection. This sequence uses TRBV6-5 and TRBJ2-5; a stretch of 10 junction bases matches TRBD2. The DNA sequence is given as TGTGCCAGCAGTTACTCCGGGACTAGCGTCGGATGTGAGACCCAGTACTTC. It specifies CASSYSGTSVGCETQYF.